This entry describes one TCR beta chain. There is no known antigen for this receptor. Base qualities are missing; no much larger clone stands one base away. The collaborating institutions used their own protocols to collect whole blood in K2EDTA tubes. For TCRbeta analysis, collaborators shipped samples as frozen whole blood, isolated PBMCs, or DNA extracted from either of those sample types. Cut back by 2 bases and 4 bases, the V and J ends lie 6 bases apart. Spanning cysteine to phenylalanine, the CDR3 consists of 13 amino acids. Here the CDR3 DNA is all that survives: 39 bases in frame from base 1. CDR1 and CDR2 were assigned from the germline V gene as SNHLY and FYNNEI. The data derive from a study of blood T cell repertoires in COVID-19 (dated by TCRdb to the early 2020s). The study in broad terms: Samples covering the acute and convalescent phases of COVID-19 were provided by collaborators in the United States, Italy and Spain. Deeply sampled blood TCRbeta repertoires from subjects exposed to, actively infected with, or recovered from COVID-19 were included in the dataset. The repertoires were released in a freely available public database meant as a resource for research on the immune response to SARS-CoV-2. The material from the prospective study consisted of cDNA or gDNA derived from T cells, B-cell-depleted T cells, or PBMCs. The samples were drawn from two sources: the first 160 participants of the ongoing ImmuneRACE study, and about 1,300 subjects contributed by 6 global collaborators. Where available, HLA class I and class II types were taken from metadata supplied by the sample provider and were not determined by assay-based typing. The sample metadata nearly always contained a de-identified subject ID, COVID-19 status, age in years and sex.

Beyond this particular receptor, the publication reports: How much clinical and demographic metadata was included differed by source and by participant, and the metadata was provided uncurated.

The immunoSEQ Assay, a bias-controlled multiplex PCR, was used to amplify TCRbeta CDR3 regions from genomic DNA. Per the authors' processing: The number of nucleated cells in each sample was estimated by amplification of reference gene primers within the assay. To quantify the absolute abundance of each unique TCRbeta CDR3 rearrangement, sequence reads were collapsed and filtered. For each sample, productive Simpson clonality was calculated as the square root of Simpson's diversity index across productive rearrangements. In TCRdb, the immuneACCESS table is reduced to in-frame sequences with V and J assigned. These tables do not hold every clone; where another copy was compared, an unresolved V gene accounts for under half, and the others remain unexplained. The V and J calls and clone size are taken from that table; D and trimming were inferred from the DNA. The sample contains some 170,000 clones, roughly 83% of them found a single time. The leading ten clones occupy 8% to 9.5% of the sample.

The V and J genes are TRBV2 and TRBJ1-5; no D gene call is confident. This TCR was sampled from a woman older than 75 with active or convalescent COVID-19. The sequencing sample was made of peripheral blood. The nucleotide sequence reads as follows: TGTGCCAGCAGTGAAAACATTAATCAGCCCCAGCATTTT. Protein translation: CASSENINQPQHF.